The sequence of this T cell receptor beta chain was determined in a study of STAT5B mutations in CD4+ large granular lymphocyte leukemia. The method was immunoSEQ multiplex PCR; TCRdb's version includes in-frame clones alone and lacks a portion of them. The data show tens of thousands of clones, approximately 85% seen once. Germline V gene sequence: CDR1 PRHDT, CDR2 FYEKMQ (reference sequence). The V end lost 4 bases, the J end lost 14 bases, and 18 bases lay between the germline ends. The CDR3 length is 14 residues. The sample was CD4+ T cells from blood buffy coats. The chain links TRBV13 to TRBJ1-6, with a tentative D call TRBD1 (6 bases). The sequence was collected from a human donor in good health. CDR3 sequence reads: CASSSTGSIQTLHF. The CDR3, as DNA: TGTGCCAGCAGCTCGACAGGCTCCATCCAGACCCTCCACTTT.